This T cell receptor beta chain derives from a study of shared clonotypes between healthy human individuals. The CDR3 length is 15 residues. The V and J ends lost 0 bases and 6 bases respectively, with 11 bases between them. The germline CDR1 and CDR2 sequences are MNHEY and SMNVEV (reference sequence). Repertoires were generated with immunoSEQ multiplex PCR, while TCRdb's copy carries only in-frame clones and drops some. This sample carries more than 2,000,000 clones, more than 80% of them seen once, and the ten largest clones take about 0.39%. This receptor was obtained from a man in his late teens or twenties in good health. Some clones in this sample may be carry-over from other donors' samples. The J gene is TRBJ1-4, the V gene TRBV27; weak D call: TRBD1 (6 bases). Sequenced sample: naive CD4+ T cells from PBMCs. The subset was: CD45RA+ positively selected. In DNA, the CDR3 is TGTGCCAGCAGTTTATCGAAGGACAGACATGAAAAACTGTTTTTT. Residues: CASSLSKDRHEKLFF.